A selection of T cell receptor beta chains follows, all from one sample in a study of CD8+ T cells in alopecia areata. Produced via immunoSEQ multiplex PCR; TCRdb's table is partial and in-frame only. This table holds some 4,800 clones, 60% found once. The input for sequencing was skin, taken at approximately week 39, from a patient treated with tofacitinib. These receptors were collected from a human donor with alopecia areata. CDR3s include the opening cysteine and the closing phenylalanine or tryptophan. The order of the fields is clone size, D gene, V gene, J gene, CDR3 DNA, CDR3 protein. A D gene is named only where the DNA matches it firmly. Expanded clones are given a class, and other clones once, few, many or no size at all.

abundance: -
d_gene: -
v_gene: TRBV6-1
j_gene: TRBJ2-7
CDR3nt: TGCGCCAGCAGTGAATTCGGGTTCCCTGACTACGAGCAGTACTTC
CDR3aa: CASSEFGFPDYEQYF

abundance: -
d_gene: -
v_gene: TRBV4-2
j_gene: TRBJ1-1
CDR3nt: TGTGCCAGCAGCTTCGGAACCACTGAAGCTTTCTTT
CDR3aa: CASSFGTTEAFF

abundance: few
d_gene: TRBD1
v_gene: TRBV10-3
j_gene: TRBJ2-1
CDR3nt: TGTGCCAGCAGGGGACAGGGTCAGTTCTTC
CDR3aa: CASRGQGQFF

abundance: -
d_gene: -
v_gene: TRBV18
j_gene: TRBJ1-2
CDR3nt: TGTGCCAGCTCACCACGTCCGCGCAACTATGGCTACACCTTC
CDR3aa: CASSPRPRNYGYTF

abundance: -
d_gene: TRBD2
v_gene: TRBV7-2
j_gene: TRBJ2-1
CDR3nt: TGTGCCAGCAGCTTAGTCGCAGCGGGAAATTACAATGAGCAGTTCTTC
CDR3aa: CASSLVAAGNYNEQFF

abundance: once
d_gene: TRBD1
v_gene: TRBV30
j_gene: TRBJ2-3
CDR3nt: TGTGCCTGGAGGGGGACAGGGTTTAATACGCAGTATTTT
CDR3aa: CAWRGTGFNTQYF

abundance: -
d_gene: -
v_gene: TRBV7-9
j_gene: TRBJ1-6
CDR3nt: TGTGCCAGCAGCTTACTCGGGGCCAATTCACCCCTCCACTTT
CDR3aa: CASSLLGANSPLHF

abundance: few
d_gene: -
v_gene: TRBV19
j_gene: TRBJ1-5
CDR3nt: TGTGCCAGTACCCCGGGGGGCAGATTCAATCAGCCCCAGCATTTT
CDR3aa: CASTPGGRFNQPQHF

abundance: few
d_gene: TRBD1
v_gene: TRBV29-1
j_gene: TRBJ2-1
CDR3nt: TGCAGCGTTGATTTTACAGGGGGGTCCTACAATGAGCAGTTCTTC
CDR3aa: CSVDFTGGSYNEQFF

abundance: -
d_gene: -
v_gene: TRBV27
j_gene: TRBJ2-1
CDR3nt: TGTGCCAGCAGTTGGGGGAGTTCCAATGAGCAGTTCTTC
CDR3aa: CASSWGSSNEQFF

abundance: -
d_gene: TRBD2
v_gene: TRBV9
j_gene: TRBJ2-3
CDR3nt: TGTGCCAGCGGCAAACTAGCGGGAGGGCCAGTTGGCACAGATACGCAGTATTTT
CDR3aa: CASGKLAGGPVGTDTQYF

abundance: few
d_gene: -
v_gene: TRBV5-1
j_gene: TRBJ2-2
CDR3nt: TGCGCCAGCAGCTTTCTCACTCGGGACACCAACACCGGGGAGCTGTTTTTT
CDR3aa: CASSFLTRDTNTGELFF

abundance: once
d_gene: TRBD1
v_gene: TRBV9
j_gene: TRBJ1-1
CDR3nt: TGTGCCAGCAGCGTGGGACCGGGACAGCCGAACACTGAAGCTTTCTTT
CDR3aa: CASSVGPGQPNTEAFF

abundance: -
d_gene: -
v_gene: TRBV7-9
j_gene: TRBJ2-7
CDR3nt: TGTGCCAGCAGCTTAAAGAGTAGGCCCCGGGAGCAGTACTTC
CDR3aa: CASSLKSRPREQYF

abundance: -
d_gene: TRBD1
v_gene: TRBV23-1
j_gene: TRBJ2-3
CDR3nt: TGCGCCAGCAATGCGGATGGGACAGGCACAGATACGCAGTATTTT
CDR3aa: CASNADGTGTDTQYF

abundance: few
d_gene: TRBD2
v_gene: TRBV29-1
j_gene: TRBJ2-1
CDR3nt: TGCTCTTTTGCGGGAGGGCTCAATGAGCAGTTCTTC
CDR3aa: CSFAGGLNEQFF

abundance: -
d_gene: TRBD1
v_gene: TRBV29-1
j_gene: TRBJ2-3
CDR3nt: TGCAGCGTCCAATTAACAGGGGGCGCGACAGATACGCAGTATTTT
CDR3aa: CSVQLTGGATDTQYF

abundance: -
d_gene: TRBD2
v_gene: TRBV2
j_gene: TRBJ2-7
CDR3nt: TGTGCCAGCAGATCACCAGCGGGAGCAGCCCACGAGCAGTACTTC
CDR3aa: CASRSPAGAAHEQYF

abundance: -
d_gene: -
v_gene: TRBV5-1
j_gene: TRBJ2-1
CDR3nt: TGCGCCAGCAGCTTGGCGGGTCCGGGAATCGGCGAGCAGTTCTTC
CDR3aa: CASSLAGPGIGEQFF

abundance: -
d_gene: TRBD2
v_gene: TRBV2
j_gene: TRBJ2-2
CDR3nt: TGTGCCAGCAGGGGACCAACCGGGACTACTAGTTCCGGGGAGCTGTTTTTT
CDR3aa: CASRGPTGTTSSGELFF

abundance: -
d_gene: -
v_gene: TRBV7-9
j_gene: TRBJ1-2
CDR3nt: TGTGCCAGCAGCTTAGGTGGACGGGCGGCGGGCTACAGCTTC
CDR3aa: CASSLGGRAAGYSF

abundance: -
d_gene: TRBD1
v_gene: TRBV7-8
j_gene: TRBJ1-5
CDR3nt: TGTGCCAGCAGCTCAGACAGGGGTTTCAATCAGCCCCAGCATTTT
CDR3aa: CASSSDRGFNQPQHF

abundance: -
d_gene: TRBD2
v_gene: TRBV9
j_gene: TRBJ2-2
CDR3nt: TGTGCCAGCAGCGTAGGGGCGGGAGGGACGGCCACCGGGGAGCTGTTTTTT
CDR3aa: CASSVGAGGTATGELFF

abundance: -
d_gene: -
v_gene: TRBV2
j_gene: TRBJ2-7
CDR3nt: TGTGCCAGCAGTGAATTTAGGGCTTCCGAGCAGTACTTC
CDR3aa: CASSEFRASEQYF

abundance: once
d_gene: -
v_gene: TRBV11-2
j_gene: TRBJ2-7
CDR3nt: TGTGCCAGCAGCTTAGCGGCGAAGTCCTACGAGCAGTACTTC
CDR3aa: CASSLAAKSYEQYF

abundance: -
d_gene: TRBD1
v_gene: TRBV11-2
j_gene: TRBJ2-3
CDR3nt: TGTGCCAGCAGCCCTGACAGGGGGACAGATACGCAGTATTTT
CDR3aa: CASSPDRGTDTQYF

abundance: -
d_gene: -
v_gene: TRBV9
j_gene: TRBJ2-5
CDR3nt: TGTGCCAGCAGCGTAGGCTACGGAGAGACCCAGTACTTC
CDR3aa: CASSVGYGETQYF

abundance: -
d_gene: TRBD2
v_gene: TRBV4-1
j_gene: TRBJ2-1
CDR3nt: TGCGCCAGCAGCCGCCCGACTAGCACTGAGCAGTTCTTC
CDR3aa: CASSRPTSTEQFF

abundance: few
d_gene: -
v_gene: TRBV7-6
j_gene: TRBJ2-1
CDR3nt: TGTGCCAGCAGCTTAGTCCACAATGAGCAGTTCTTC
CDR3aa: CASSLVHNEQFF

abundance: few
d_gene: -
v_gene: TRBV2
j_gene: TRBJ2-3
CDR3nt: TGTGCCAGCAGTCGCGGAGAAAGCACAGATACGCAGTATTTT
CDR3aa: CASSRGESTDTQYF

abundance: -
d_gene: -
v_gene: TRBV7-6
j_gene: TRBJ2-1
CDR3nt: TGTGCCAGCAGCTCAATGAGTGAGCAGTTCTTC
CDR3aa: CASSSMSEQFF

abundance: -
d_gene: -
v_gene: TRBV5-1
j_gene: TRBJ2-3
CDR3nt: TGCGCCAGCAGCTTGGCCAATCTTGATACGCAGTATTTT
CDR3aa: CASSLANLDTQYF

abundance: few
d_gene: -
v_gene: TRBV27
j_gene: TRBJ2-2
CDR3nt: TGTGCCAGCAGTTTAAAAGGCGGGGAGCTGTTTTTT
CDR3aa: CASSLKGGELFF

abundance: -
d_gene: TRBD2
v_gene: TRBV5-1
j_gene: TRBJ2-1
CDR3nt: TGCGCCAGCAGCTTGATATCTAGCGGGAGAGGCGAGCAGTTCTTC
CDR3aa: CASSLISSGRGEQFF

abundance: -
d_gene: -
v_gene: TRBV19
j_gene: TRBJ2-3
CDR3nt: TGTGCCAGTAGTATAGTGTCCAGCGGACCTAGCACAGATACGCAGTATTTT
CDR3aa: CASSIVSSGPSTDTQYF

abundance: -
d_gene: TRBD2
v_gene: TRBV9
j_gene: TRBJ2-1
CDR3nt: TGTGCCAGCAGCCCCTGGACTAGCGGGAGGCAGGGGCAGTTCTTC
CDR3aa: CASSPWTSGRQGQFF

abundance: few
d_gene: -
v_gene: TRBV18
j_gene: TRBJ1-6
CDR3nt: TGTGCCAGCTCACCCCAGGGGAACAATTCACCCCTCCACTTT
CDR3aa: CASSPQGNNSPLHF

abundance: -
d_gene: -
v_gene: TRBV6-1
j_gene: TRBJ2-1
CDR3nt: TGTGCCAGCCCGGGAAGAGGGGACAATGAGCAGTTCTTC
CDR3aa: CASPGRGDNEQFF

abundance: large
d_gene: -
v_gene: TRBV4-3
j_gene: TRBJ1-1
CDR3nt: TGCGCCAGCAGTTCCCCGAACACTGAAGCTTTCTTT
CDR3aa: CASSSPNTEAFF

abundance: -
d_gene: TRBD2
v_gene: TRBV7-9
j_gene: TRBJ2-1
CDR3nt: TGTGCCAGCGGGTTCCCAGCGGGAGACGCTGGCAATGAGCAGTTCTTC
CDR3aa: CASGFPAGDAGNEQFF

abundance: -
d_gene: TRBD1
v_gene: TRBV6-5
j_gene: TRBJ2-5
CDR3nt: TGTGCCAGCAGGGCAACAGGGGTCCCTCAAGAGACCCAGTACTTC
CDR3aa: CASRATGVPQETQYF

abundance: -
d_gene: TRBD2
v_gene: TRBV5-4
j_gene: TRBJ2-1
CDR3nt: TGTGCCAGCAGCTTGGGCGGGGGGGACAATGAGCAGTTCTTC
CDR3aa: CASSLGGGDNEQFF